The clone carrying this T cell receptor beta chain was seen a few times. This sample was taken from a study of blood T cells in healthy people across ages. The wider study: Template switching recovered approximately one barcoded beta molecule for every two T cells.

A sample-barcoded 5' primer and a J-beta primer mix were used in a second PCR of about 6 to 11 cycles. TCRdb reanalysed the 5' RACE reads using MiXCR and keeps one entry per CDR3 protein. The sample comprises about 780,000 distinct CDR3 sequences, 35% to 50% of which are singletons, and around 18% rests with the top ten. The CDR3 runs 22 residues. The sequencing input was blood. The J gene is TRBJ2-3, the V gene TRBV21-1; the table assigns TRBD2, which was not confirmed against the DNA. TRBV21-1 is a listed pseudogene. The receptor was derived from an older man in good health. CDR3 sequence reads: CASSKEVRPGTSGRRVTDTQYF. CDR3 nucleotide sequence: TGTGCCAGCAGCAAAGAAGTACGCCCCGGGACTAGCGGGAGAAGGGTCACAGATACGCAGTATTTT.